This entry is about one T cell receptor (beta chain). Its binding antigen is unknown. Base quality data are lacking; no much larger clone is found one base away. In the prospective study, participants were roughly 18 to 95 years old, resided in about two dozen geographic areas of the United States, and were enrolled through a virtual design. Cohort assignment in the prospective study relied on participant-reported clinical history from a screening survey and a study questionnaire. Mobile phlebotomists in the prospective study collected whole blood, serum and a nasopharyngeal or oropharyngeal swab from every participant. Additional blood draws and questionnaires over an approximately two-month period could optionally be provided by prospective study participants. Before DNA extraction, prospective study blood samples were shipped either frozen or at room temperature. TCRbeta CDR3 regions were amplified from genomic DNA using the immunoSEQ Assay, a bias-controlled multiplex PCR. The paper's processing steps were these. Nucleated cell counts per sample were estimated from amplification of reference gene primers within the assay. To quantify the absolute abundance of each unique TCRbeta CDR3 rearrangement, sequence reads were collapsed and filtered. For each sample, productive Simpson clonality was calculated by taking the square root of Simpson's diversity index across productive rearrangements. The table comes from immuneACCESS by way of TCRdb, which keeps in-frame sequences with V and J called. Part of the clones is missing from these tables; in studies checked, under half for an unresolved V gene and the rest for unknown reasons. That table is the source of V, J and clone size, and D and trimming were worked out from the DNA. The sample profile shows under 350,000 clones; 80% to 90% of them were found once. The top ten hold 4% to 5% of the sample.

The CDR3 measures 12 amino acids from cysteine to phenylalanine. The retained sequence is limited to the CDR3, 36 bases, with the frame set at the first base. V drops 1 base and J drops 12 bases, leaving 12 bases in between. The germline V gene supplies CDR1 SGHAT and CDR2 FQNNGV. This entry belongs to a study of blood T cell repertoires in COVID-19 (dated by TCRdb to the early 2020s). Regarding the complete study: Collaborator samples came from the United States, Italy and Spain and covered acute and convalescent phases of COVID-19. The prospective study material was composed of cDNA or gDNA derived from T cells, B-cell-depleted T cells, or PBMCs. The dataset comprised deeply sampled blood TCRbeta repertoires from subjects exposed to, actively infected with, or recovered from COVID-19. A freely available public database, intended as a resource for researchers studying the immune response to SARS-CoV-2, is where the repertoires were released. The samples were drawn from the first 160 participants of the ongoing ImmuneRACE study and from 1,254 subjects provided by 6 global collaborators. A de-identified subject ID, COVID-19 status, age in years and sex were almost always included in the sample metadata. Where HLA class I and class II types were available, the types were taken from metadata supplied by the sample provider, not from assay-based typing. What the authors observed across the whole study: The amount of clinical and demographic metadata varied by source and participant and was provided uncurated.

The chain uses TRBV11-2 and TRBJ1-2; no D segment can be confidently identified. Material for sequencing was PBMCs or T cells enriched from blood (not recorded which). This clonotype was obtained from a woman between 35 and 50 years old with acute COVID-19. Read as DNA, the sequence is TGTGCCAGCAGCTTAGGTGGCATTGCGGACACCTTC. Protein translation: CASSLGGIADTF.